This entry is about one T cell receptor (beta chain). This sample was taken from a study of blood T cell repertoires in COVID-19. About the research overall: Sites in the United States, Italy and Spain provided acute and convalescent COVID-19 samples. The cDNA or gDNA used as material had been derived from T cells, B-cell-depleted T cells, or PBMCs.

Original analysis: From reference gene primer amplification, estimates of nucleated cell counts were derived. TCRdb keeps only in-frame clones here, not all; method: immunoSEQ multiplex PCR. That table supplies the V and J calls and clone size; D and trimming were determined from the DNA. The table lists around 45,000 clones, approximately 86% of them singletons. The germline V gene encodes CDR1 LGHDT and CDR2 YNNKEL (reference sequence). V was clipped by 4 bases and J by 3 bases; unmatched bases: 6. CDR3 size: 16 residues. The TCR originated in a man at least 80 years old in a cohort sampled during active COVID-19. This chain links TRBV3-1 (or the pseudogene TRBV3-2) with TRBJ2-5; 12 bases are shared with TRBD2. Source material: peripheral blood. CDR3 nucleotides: TGTGCCAGCAGCCCCCTAACTAGCGGGGGGAAAGAGACCCAGTACTTC. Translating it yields CASSPLTSGGKETQYF.